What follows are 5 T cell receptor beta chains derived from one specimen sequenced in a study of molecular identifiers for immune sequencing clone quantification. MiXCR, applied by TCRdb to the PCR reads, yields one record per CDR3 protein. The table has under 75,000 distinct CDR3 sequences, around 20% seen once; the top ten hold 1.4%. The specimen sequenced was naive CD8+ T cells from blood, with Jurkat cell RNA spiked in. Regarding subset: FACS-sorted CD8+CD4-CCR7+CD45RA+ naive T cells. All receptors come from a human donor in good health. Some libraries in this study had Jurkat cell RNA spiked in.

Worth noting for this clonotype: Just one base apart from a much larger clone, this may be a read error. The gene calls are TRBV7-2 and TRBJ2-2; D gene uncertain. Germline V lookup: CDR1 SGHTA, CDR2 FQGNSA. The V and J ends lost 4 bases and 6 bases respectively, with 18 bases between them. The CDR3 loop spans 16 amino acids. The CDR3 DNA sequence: TGTGCCAGCAGCTACAACTGGAACTTGAAATCCGGGGAGCTGTTTTTT. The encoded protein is CASSYNWNLKSGELFF.

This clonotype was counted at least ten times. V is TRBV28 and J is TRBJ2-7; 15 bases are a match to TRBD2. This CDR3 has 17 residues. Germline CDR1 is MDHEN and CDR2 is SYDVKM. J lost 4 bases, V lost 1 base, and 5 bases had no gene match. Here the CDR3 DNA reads TGTGCCAGCAGTTTATTCGTGGGACTAGCGGGAGGTTACGAGCAGTACTTC. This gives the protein CASSLFVGLAGGYEQYF.

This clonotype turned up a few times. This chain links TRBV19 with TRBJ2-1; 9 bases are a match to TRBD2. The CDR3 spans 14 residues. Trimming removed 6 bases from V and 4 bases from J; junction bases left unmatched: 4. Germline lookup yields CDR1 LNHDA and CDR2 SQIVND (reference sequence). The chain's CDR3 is CASSPSGTYNEQFF. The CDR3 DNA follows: TGTGCCAGTAGCCCTAGCGGGACGTACAATGAGCAGTTCTTC.

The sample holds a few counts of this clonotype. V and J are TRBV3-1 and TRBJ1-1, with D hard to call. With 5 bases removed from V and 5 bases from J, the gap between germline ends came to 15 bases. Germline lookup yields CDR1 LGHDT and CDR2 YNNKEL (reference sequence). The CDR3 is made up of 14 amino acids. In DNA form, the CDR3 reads TGTGCCAGCAGCAAGAAAATGAGTGGAACTGAAGCTTTCTTT. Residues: CASSKKMSGTEAFF.

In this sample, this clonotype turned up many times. CDR3 amino acids: CASSLTGGPFRTGELFF. The CDR3 DNA sequence: TGTGCCAGCAGCCTGACAGGGGGCCCTTTCCGTACCGGGGAGCTGTTTTTT. V gene TRBV7-6 combines with J gene TRBJ2-2; 10 nucleotides match TRBD1. The length of the CDR3 is 17 residues. Germline V gene lookup returns CDR1 SGHVS and CDR2 FNYEAQ. V shed 5 bases and J 5 bases; nucleotides not matched to a gene: 11. Full variable domain (remainder filled in from reference TRBV7-6 and TRBJ2-2): GAGVSQSPRYKVTKRGQDVALRCDPISGHVSLYWYRQALGQGPEFLTYFNYEAQQDKSGLPNDRFSAERPEGSISTLTIQRTEQRDSAMYRCASSLTGGPFRTGELFFGEGSRLTVL.